The 21 T cell receptor beta chains below come from one sample, sequenced in a study of T cells in localized non-small cell lung cancer. Repertoires were generated with immunoSEQ multiplex PCR, while TCRdb's copy carries only in-frame clones and drops some. The sample yields 35,000 to 50,000 clones, around 79% seen once. Sequencing used PBMCs, obtained before any cancer treatment. Every receptor here comes from a woman aged 40-75 years with stage II squamous cell lung carcinoma.

The chain couples TRBV7-2 to TRBJ2-7, with TRBD1 matching over 11 bases. After removal of 5 bases from V and 2 bases from J, the junction contained 5 bases not matched to a gene. CDR1 and CDR2 (germline): SGHTA, FQGNSA. This CDR3 contains 15 residues. The CDR3 DNA reads as TGTGCCAGCAGCCCCGGACAGGGGGCTGCCTACGAGCAGTACTTC. Protein: CASSPGQGAAYEQYF.

V and J are TRBV6-5 and TRBJ2-7; TRBD1 agrees at 9 bases. The CDR3 has 15 residues. Germline V CDR1 and CDR2: MNHEY, SVGAGI. Losses at the gene ends were 4 bases for V and 5 bases for J; bases not matched to a gene: 9. CDR3 amino acids: CASSSDGQGRNEQYF. CDR3 DNA sequence: TGTGCCAGCAGTTCCGACGGACAGGGGAGAAACGAGCAGTACTTC.

The chain combines TRBV29-1 with TRBJ1-2; TRBD1 is a possible D gene (6 bases). V dropped 2 bases and J dropped 5 bases, with 12 bases sitting between them. Germline assignment: CDR1 SQVTM and CDR2 ANQGSEA. This CDR3 contains 13 residues. CDR3 nucleotides: TGCAGCGTTGAACCCGGACAGAGATATGGCTACACCTTC. Translation gives CSVEPGQRYGYTF. The whole variable domain, filled in from reference TRBV29-1 and TRBJ1-2, reads SAVISQKPSRDICQRGTSLTIQCQVDSQVTMMFWYRQQPGQSLTLIATANQGSEATYESGFVIDKFPISRPNLTFSTLTVSNMSPEDSSIYLCSVEPGQRYGYTFGSGTRLTVV.

The V gene is TRBV7-8, the J gene TRBJ2-1, with D perhaps TRBD2 (6 bases). V was cut by 3 bases and J by 5 bases, with 20 bases left in between. Per germline, CDR1 SGHVS and CDR2 FQNEAQ. The CDR3 contains 17 residues. CDR3 nucleotide sequence: TGTGCCAGCAGCTTCGGGGTTAGCGGATGGGATAACAATGAGCAGTTCTTC. This codes for CASSFGVSGWDNNEQFF.

V usage is TRBV7-9 and J usage is TRBJ1-1; D uncertain. V lost 4 bases and J lost 0, with 12 bases in between. This CDR3 is built from 15 residues. Germline V gene data show CDR1 as SEHNR and CDR2 as FQNEAQ (reference sequence). CDR3 protein: CASSSREVLNTEAFF. CDR3 DNA sequence: TGTGCCAGCAGCTCCCGAGAGGTTTTGAACACTGAAGCTTTCTTT.

The genes are TRBV18 and TRBJ2-7; 8 nucleotides align to TRBD2. The CDR3 sequence is 15 residues long. Per the germline V gene, CDR1 is KGHSH and CDR2 is LQKENI. The junction had 11 bases not matched to a gene; V was cut back by 4 bases and J by 6 bases. CDR3 DNA: TGTGCCAGCTCACAATACTCCGGCCGGGAGGGCGAGCAGTACGTC. This translates into CASSQYSGREGEQYV.

The rearrangement uses TRBV6-6 and TRBJ1-1, with D possibly being TRBD1 (6 bases). Germline assignment: CDR1 MNHNY and CDR2 SVGAGI (reference sequence). The CDR3 consists of 15 residues. The V end lost 3 bases, the J end lost 2 bases, and 13 bases lay between the germline ends. The CDR3 coding sequence is TGTGCCAGCAGTTATATTGGGGGCTCAAACACTGAAGCTTTCTTT. Residues: CASSYIGGSNTEAFF.

This clone was seen a handful of times. This chain uses TRBV4-3 with TRBJ2-2, with TRBD1 matching over 7 bases. The CDR3 is made up of 15 amino acids. V lost 2 bases to trimming and J lost 5 bases; unmatched junction nucleotides: 5. Germline V gene sequence: CDR1 LGHNA, CDR2 YSLEER. In DNA, the CDR3 is TGCGCCAGCAGCCAAAATAACAGGGGAACCGGGGAGCTGTTTTTT. It specifies CASSQNNRGTGELFF.

The rearrangement links TRBV6-6 to TRBJ1-5, with a possible D match to TRBD1 (6 bases). Germline CDR1 is MNHNY and CDR2 is SVGAGI (reference sequence). Trimming shortened V by 0 bases and J by 4 bases, and 10 bases separated the two germline ends. The CDR3 extends over 15 amino acids. CDR3 DNA sequence: TGTGCCAGCAGTTACTCATCAGGGGCAAATCAGCCCCAGCATTTT. It encodes CASSYSSGANQPQHF.

The chain recombines TRBV29-1 with TRBJ2-7; D is possibly TRBD1 (6 bases). CDR1 SQVTM and CDR2 ANQGSEA come from the germline V gene. Trimming cost V 6 bases and J 0 bases, with 9 bases left between them. The CDR3 runs 12 residues. Here the CDR3 reads CSVMDSSYEQYV. In nucleotides, the CDR3 is TGCAGCGTAATGGACAGCTCCTACGAGCAGTACGTC.

The chain recombines TRBV27 with TRBJ1-2, with 12 bases fitting TRBD1. This CDR3 comprises 17 residues. Unmatched junction bases numbered 11, after V lost 6 bases and J lost 3 bases. Germline V lookup: CDR1 MNHEY, CDR2 SMNVEV (reference sequence). The CDR3 region has the DNA TGTGCCAGCAGGCTTCTCGGGACAGGGGGCGCAGACTATGGCTACACCTTC. Protein: CASRLLGTGGADYGYTF.

This chain uses TRBV28 with TRBJ2-7, with a tentative D call TRBD2 (6 bases). The CDR3 contains 14 residues. The V gene lost 4 bases and the J gene lost 4 bases, with 14 bases spanning the gap. CDR1 is MDHEN, CDR2 SYDVKM, per germline. This CDR3 is CASSWPGLGYEQYF. The CDR3 DNA is TGTGCCAGCAGTTGGCCGGGACTGGGATACGAGCAGTACTTC.

The rearrangement joins TRBV27 to TRBJ2-7, with D unresolved. From germline, CDR1 is MNHEY and CDR2 SMNVEV (reference sequence). The CDR3 spans 14 residues. The ends were cut back, 3 bases at V and 2 bases at J, with 11 bases in the middle. Written as DNA, the CDR3 is TGTGCCAGCAGTTTGAACTTCGCAACCTACGAGCAGTACTTC. It translates to CASSLNFATYEQYF.

The chain uses TRBV27 and TRBJ1-2; unclear D gene. This CDR3 is 15 amino acids long. The germline V gene has CDR1 MNHEY and CDR2 SMNVEV (reference sequence). Trimming removed 2 bases from V and 0 bases from J, with 10 bases in between. As DNA, the CDR3 is TGTGCCAGCAGTTTAGTATCCGGGGCTAACTATGGCTACACCTTC. Protein: CASSLVSGANYGYTF.

This sequence joins TRBV28 and TRBJ2-2; 7 nucleotides line up with TRBD1. The CDR3 totals 18 residues. V lost 3 bases, J lost 3 bases, and 13 bases stayed unmatched. CDR1 is MDHEN, CDR2 SYDVKM, per germline. This CDR3 is CASSFFRPDRADTGELFF. The CDR3 DNA reads TGTGCCAGCAGTTTTTTTCGTCCCGACAGGGCGGACACCGGGGAGCTGTTTTTT. The variable domain in full, with the rest retrieved from reference TRBV28 and TRBJ2-2, is DVKVTQSSRYLVKRTGEKVFLECVQDMDHENMFWYRQDPGLGLRLIYFSYDVKMKEKGDIPEGYSVSREKKERFSLILESASTNQTSMYLCASSFFRPDRADTGELFFGEGSRLTVL.

The J gene is TRBJ2-6, the V gene TRBV29-1, with TRBD1 matching over 10 bases. CDR3 length: 16 residues. Germline-derived CDR1 and CDR2 are SQVTM and ANQGSEA. V lost 7 bases, J lost 0 bases, and 6 bases stayed unmatched. The CDR3 sequence is CSASTGGNSGANVLTF. For the CDR3, the DNA is TGCAGCGCCTCGACAGGGGGCAACTCTGGGGCCAACGTCCTGACTTTC. Based on the CDR3 plus reference TRBV29-1 and TRBJ2-6, the full variable domain is SAVISQKPSRDICQRGTSLTIQCQVDSQVTMMFWYRQQPGQSLTLIATANQGSEATYESGFVIDKFPISRPNLTFSTLTVSNMSPEDSSIYLCSASTGGNSGANVLTFGAGSRLTVL.

Within the sample, this clone is medium-sized. The chain uses TRBV7-9 and TRBJ2-5; either TRBD1 or TRBD2 may fit D (6 bases each). Germline CDR1 reads SEHNR; CDR2 reads FQNEAQ (reference sequence). V was clipped by 2 bases and J by 7 bases, with 14 bases between them. The CDR3 length is 14 residues. This chain's CDR3 is CASSLREDSGTQYF. The DNA of the CDR3 is TGTGCCAGCAGCTTAAGGGAGGACAGTGGGACCCAGTACTTC.

The V gene is TRBV20-1, the J gene TRBJ2-5; D is undetermined. V was shortened by 1 base and J by 5 bases, with 5 bases between the two germline ends. CDR3 length: 11 amino acids. In germline, CDR1 is DFQATT, CDR2 SNEGSKA (reference sequence). The DNA for the CDR3 is TGCAGTGCTAGAGGGACGGAGACCCAGTACTTC. Amino acids: CSARGTETQYF.

The rearrangement joins TRBV7-9 to TRBJ1-4; tentative D call: TRBD1 (6 bases). The V and J ends lost 5 bases and 6 bases respectively, with 10 bases between them. The CDR3 extends over 13 amino acids. Germline lookup yields CDR1 SEHNR and CDR2 FQNEAQ (reference sequence). CDR3 amino acids: CASSPGTYEKLFF. In DNA, the CDR3 is TGTGCCAGCAGCCCCGGGACATATGAAAAACTGTTTTTT.

The chain recombines TRBV27 with TRBJ1-5; D call uncertain. The CDR3 consists of 14 residues. V shed 5 bases and J shed 7 bases, with 15 bases lying between them. Germline values: CDR1 MNHEY, CDR2 SMNVEV (reference sequence). This CDR3 reads CASSPLPVEQPQHF. The CDR3 coding sequence is TGTGCCAGCAGTCCCCTTCCCGTCGAACAGCCCCAGCATTTT.

This chain uses TRBV5-4 with TRBJ2-1, with 13 nucleotides matching TRBD2. The CDR3 is made up of 18 amino acids. The germline gives CDR1 SGHNT, CDR2 YYREEE (reference sequence). Trimming cost V 4 bases and J 1 base; bases outside gene matches: 8. The CDR3 DNA follows: TGTGCCAGCAGCATGGGACTAGCGGGGTTGGGATCCTACAATGAGCAGTTCTTC. It codes for CASSMGLAGLGSYNEQFF.